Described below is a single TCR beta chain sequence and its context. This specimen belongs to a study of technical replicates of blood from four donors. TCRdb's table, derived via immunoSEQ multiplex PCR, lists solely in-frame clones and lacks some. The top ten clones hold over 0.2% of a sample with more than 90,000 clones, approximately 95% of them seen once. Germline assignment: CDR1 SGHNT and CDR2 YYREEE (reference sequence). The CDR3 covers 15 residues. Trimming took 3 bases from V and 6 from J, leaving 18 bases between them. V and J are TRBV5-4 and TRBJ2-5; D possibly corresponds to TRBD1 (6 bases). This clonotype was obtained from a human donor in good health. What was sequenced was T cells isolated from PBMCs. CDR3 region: CASSYPGQGGQTQYF. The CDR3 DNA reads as TGTGCCAGCAGCTATCCGGGACAAGGAGGTCAGACCCAGTACTTC.